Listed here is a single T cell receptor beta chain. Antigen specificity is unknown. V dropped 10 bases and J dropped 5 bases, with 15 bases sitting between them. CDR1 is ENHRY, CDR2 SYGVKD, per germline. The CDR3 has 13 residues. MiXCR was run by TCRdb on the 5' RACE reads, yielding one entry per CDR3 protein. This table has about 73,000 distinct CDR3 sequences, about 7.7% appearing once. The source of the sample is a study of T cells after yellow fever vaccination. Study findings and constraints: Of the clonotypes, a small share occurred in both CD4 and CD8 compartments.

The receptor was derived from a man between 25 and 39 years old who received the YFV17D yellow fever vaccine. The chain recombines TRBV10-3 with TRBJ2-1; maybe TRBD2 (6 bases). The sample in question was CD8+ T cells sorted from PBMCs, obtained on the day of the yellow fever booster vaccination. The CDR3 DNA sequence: TGTGCCACATTGGGACTGGGAAACAATGAGCAGTTCTTC. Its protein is CATLGLGNNEQFF.